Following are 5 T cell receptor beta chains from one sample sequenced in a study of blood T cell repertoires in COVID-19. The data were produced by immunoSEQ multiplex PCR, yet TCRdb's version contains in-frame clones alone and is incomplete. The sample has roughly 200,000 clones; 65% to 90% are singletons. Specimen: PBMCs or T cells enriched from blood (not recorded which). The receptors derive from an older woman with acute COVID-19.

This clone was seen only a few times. The CDR3 DNA is TGCAGCGTTCTAAAGACAGGAGGTCTCGAGCAGTACTTC. Its translation: CSVLKTGGLEQYF. The rearrangement uses TRBV29-1 and TRBJ2-7, with D possibly TRBD1 on 6 matching bases. The germline V gene encodes CDR1 SQVTM and CDR2 ANQGSEA. Trimming took off 5 bases at V and 6 bases at J, with 17 bases between the two ends. This CDR3 has 13 amino acids.

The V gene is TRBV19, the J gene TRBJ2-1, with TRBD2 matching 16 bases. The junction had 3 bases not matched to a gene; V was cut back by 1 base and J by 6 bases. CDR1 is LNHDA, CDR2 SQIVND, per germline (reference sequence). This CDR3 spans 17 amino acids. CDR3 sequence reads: CASSIVGTSGGVNEQFF. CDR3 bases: TGTGCCAGTAGTATAGTCGGGACTAGCGGGGGGGTCAATGAGCAGTTCTTC.

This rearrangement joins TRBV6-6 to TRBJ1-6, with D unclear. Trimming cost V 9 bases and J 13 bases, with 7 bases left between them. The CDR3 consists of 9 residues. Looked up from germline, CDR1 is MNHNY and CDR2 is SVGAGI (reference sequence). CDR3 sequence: CARLSPLHF. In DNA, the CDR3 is TGTGCCAGGTTATCGCCCCTCCACTTT.

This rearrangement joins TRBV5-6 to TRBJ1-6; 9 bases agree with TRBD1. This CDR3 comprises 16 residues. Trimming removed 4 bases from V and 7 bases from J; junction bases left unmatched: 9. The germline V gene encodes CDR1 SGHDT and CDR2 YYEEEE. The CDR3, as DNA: TGTGCCAGCAGCCCCGGGACAGGGCCTTGGAATTCACCCCTCCACTTT. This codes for CASSPGTGPWNSPLHF.

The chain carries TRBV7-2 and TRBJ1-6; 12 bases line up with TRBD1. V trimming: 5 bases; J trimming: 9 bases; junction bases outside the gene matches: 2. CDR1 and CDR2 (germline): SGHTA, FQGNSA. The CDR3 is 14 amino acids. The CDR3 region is CASSPGQGASPLHF. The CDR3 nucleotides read TGTGCCAGCAGCCCGGGACAGGGGGCTTCACCCCTCCACTTT.